This TCR beta chain was captured by sequencing in a study of T cell changes during pregnancy in multiple sclerosis. Repertoires were generated with immunoSEQ multiplex PCR, while TCRdb's copy carries only in-frame clones and drops some. This table has about 47,000 clones, roughly 92% appearing once. Trimming at V came to 5 bases and at J to 4 bases, leaving 13 bases not matched to a gene. The CDR3 spans 17 residues. The germline V gene has CDR1 SEHNR and CDR2 FQNEAQ (reference sequence). This TCR derives from a female donor with multiple sclerosis, enrolled in a pregnancy study. The sample here was peripheral blood, taken after pregnancy. This sequence joins TRBV7-9 and TRBJ2-1; 8 positions match TRBD2. DNA of the CDR3: TGTGCCAGCAGCGCCCGGGGGGGCGGGGGGCCATACAATGAGCAGTTCTTC. Translating gives CASSARGGGGPYNEQFF.